The clone carrying this T cell receptor beta chain came up a few times. TCRdb's copy holds only in-frame clones and misses some; the assay was immunoSEQ multiplex PCR. The sample has just under 45,000 clones, 96% seen once. This entry is derived from a study of technical replicates of blood from several donors. The specimen sequenced was T cells isolated from PBMCs. This clonotype was obtained from a human donor in good health.

The CDR3 region has the DNA TGCGCCAGCAGTGAAGGGACAGCCTACGAGCAGTACTTC. Protein: CASSEGTAYEQYF. The chain combines TRBV5-1 with TRBJ2-7, with 7 positions matching TRBD1. The V and J ends lost 5 bases and 2 bases, in that order; junction bases with no gene match: 4. The germline CDR1 and CDR2 sequences are SGHRS and YFSETQ. The CDR3 runs to 13 residues.